This TCR beta chain was sequenced during a study of blood T cell repertoires in COVID-19. Germline CDR1 is SGHTA and CDR2 is FQGNSA. The CDR3 covers 15 residues. Trimming cost V 7 bases and J 6 bases; bases outside gene matches: 9. Sequencing used immunoSEQ multiplex PCR; TCRdb keeps in-frame clones, though not all of them. There are tens of thousands of clones in the sample; roughly nine tenths occur only once, and 6.5% to 9.5% lies in the top ten. The V call is TRBV7-2, the J call TRBJ2-2; the match to TRBD1 covers 9 bases. The clonotype comes from a human donor in a cohort sampled during active COVID-19. Sequencing was carried out using peripheral blood. CDR3: CASTRDRAGPGELFF. As DNA, the CDR3 is TGTGCCAGCACTCGGGACAGGGCGGGCCCCGGGGAGCTGTTTTTT.